These 23 T cell receptor beta chains came from one sample sequenced in a study of blood T cell repertoires in COVID-19. Using immunoSEQ multiplex PCR, the repertoire was profiled, and TCRdb retains in-frame clones only, with some absent. The sample records 110,000 to 150,000 clones, more than 80% being singletons. The sample taken for sequencing was peripheral blood. The receptors derive from a woman aged 55-69 years with active COVID-19.

The J gene is TRBJ1-1, the V gene TRBV11-2; D gene unclear. The CDR3 extends over 17 amino acids. Deletions cut 7 bases from V and 1 base from J, with 22 bases between. Germline V gives CDR1 SGHAT, CDR2 FQNNGV. The CDR3 nucleotides read TGTGCCAGCAAACCACTTACTGGGTCCAACAGGAACACTGAAGCTTTCTTT. Protein: CASKPLTGSNRNTEAFF.

This sequence joins TRBV21-1 and TRBJ2-6; TRBD1, as called in the table, went unchecked against the DNA. TRBV21-1 is tagged as a pseudogene. The CDR3 covers 16 residues. CDR3 amino acids: CASSNLTLFGANVLTF. In DNA form, the CDR3 reads TGTGCCAGCAGCAATTTGACACTGTTCGGGGCCAACGTCCTGACTTTC.

The rearrangement uses TRBV18 and TRBJ1-1; D gene unclear. The germline CDR1 and CDR2 sequences are KGHSH and LQKENI. This CDR3 region has 13 residues. The V end was cut by 3 bases, the J end by 4 bases, with 9 bases between. The CDR3 sequence is CASSPSEGTEAFF. The CDR3 DNA reads as TGTGCCAGCTCACCGAGCGAAGGCACTGAAGCTTTCTTT.

The J gene is TRBJ2-1, the V gene TRBV3-1 (or the pseudogene TRBV3-2), with 11 nucleotides matching TRBD2. Germline CDR1 is LGHDT and CDR2 is YNNKEL (reference sequence). The CDR3 totals 14 residues. V shed 3 bases, J shed 11 bases, and the junction held 6 bases outside the gene matches. CDR3 sequence: CASSQGTSGNQQFF. CDR3 nucleotide sequence: TGTGCCAGCAGCCAGGGGACTAGCGGAAATCAGCAGTTCTTC.

V usage is TRBV5-6 and J usage is TRBJ1-1; TRBD1 aligns across 8 bases. The CDR3 is made up of 14 amino acids. Germline CDR1 reads SGHDT; CDR2 reads YYEEEE. Trimming at V came to 4 bases and at J to 3 bases, leaving 5 bases not matched to a gene. CDR3 amino acids: CASSHGQGDTEAFF. CDR3 in DNA: TGTGCCAGCAGCCATGGACAGGGAGACACTGAAGCTTTCTTT.

V and J are TRBV7-2 and TRBJ2-3; 8 bases fit TRBD2. Germline loops: CDR1 SGHTA, CDR2 FQGNSA. V was pared by 5 bases and J by 0 bases, with 10 bases of the junction left unmatched. This CDR3 has 17 residues. The CDR3 DNA reads as TGTGCCAGCAGCGTTCGTGGTGCTAGCGGGAGCACAGATACGCAGTATTTT. It encodes CASSVRGASGSTDTQYF.

The CDR3: CSVRTSGGTGELFF. In DNA, the CDR3 is TGCAGCGTTCGGACTAGCGGGGGCACCGGGGAGCTGTTTTTT. The V and J genes are TRBV29-1 and TRBJ2-2, with 13 bases matching TRBD2. This CDR3 contains 14 residues. The V and J ends lost 5 bases and 4 bases, in that order; junction bases with no gene match: 1. Per germline, CDR1 SQVTM and CDR2 ANQGSEA.

The chain combines TRBV28 with TRBJ2-3, with D possibly TRBD1 on 5 matching bases. CDR1 is MDHEN, CDR2 SYDVKM, per germline. The ends were cut back, 4 bases at V and 0 bases at J, with 20 bases in the middle. The CDR3 extends over 18 amino acids. The CDR3 reads CASSSPYTGVRSTDTQYF. CDR3 DNA: TGTGCCAGCAGTTCCCCCTACACAGGCGTACGAAGCACAGATACGCAGTATTTT.

The V gene is TRBV9, the J gene TRBJ2-1, with TRBD2 identical over 10 bases. The CDR3 is 16 amino acids. Germline trimming cut 3 bases from V and 5 bases from J; bases unmatched to any gene: 8. The germline gives CDR1 SGDLS, CDR2 YYNGEE. In DNA form, the CDR3 reads TGTGCCAGCAGCGGGAGTCTAGCGGGAGAAAACAATGAGCAGTTCTTC. Encoded protein: CASSGSLAGENNEQFF.

The V gene is TRBV3-1 (or the pseudogene TRBV3-2), the J gene TRBJ1-1; D unresolved. The ends were cut back, 4 bases at V and 1 base at J, with 22 bases in the middle. Germline CDR1 reads LGHDT; CDR2 reads YNNKEL (reference sequence). This CDR3 comprises 18 residues. The DNA of the CDR3 is TGTGCCAGCAGCCCCCTAGGGAGAGGGCCCCTGGGGAACACTGAAGCTTTCTTT. The encoded protein is CASSPLGRGPLGNTEAFF.

As regards this clone: Other nucleotide sequences in the sample specify the same CDR3. The rearrangement links TRBV6-5 to TRBJ2-7; TRBD2 agrees at 9 bases. Germline V gene lookup returns CDR1 MNHEY and CDR2 SVGAGI. Trimming cost V 3 bases and J 3 bases; bases outside gene matches: 0. This CDR3 comprises 13 residues. CDR3 bases: TGTGCCAGCAGTTATAGCGGGAGCTACGAGCAGTACTTC. This codes for CASSYSGSYEQYF.

The gene calls are TRBV7-9 and TRBJ1-6; possibly TRBD1 for D (5 bases). The V end was cut by 6 bases, the J end by 6 bases, with 21 bases between. This CDR3 comprises 17 residues. Germline V lookup: CDR1 SEHNR, CDR2 FQNEAQ (reference sequence). The CDR3 region has the DNA TGTGCCAGCAGTCCAGCCATGTCACCAGGGCTTAATTCACCCCTCCACTTT. It encodes CASSPAMSPGLNSPLHF.

This clone has only a few counts. The rearrangement links TRBV7-9 to TRBJ1-1; D is ambiguous. CDR1 and CDR2 from the germline V gene are SEHNR and FQNEAQ (reference sequence). Trimming cost V 6 bases and J 0 bases, with 14 bases left between them. The CDR3 is made up of 15 amino acids. The CDR3 sequence: CASSRGSTVNTEAFF. Here the CDR3 DNA reads TGTGCCAGCAGTCGAGGGTCGACCGTGAACACTGAAGCTTTCTTT. Supplemented by reference TRBV7-9 and TRBJ1-1, the full variable domain reads DTGVSQNPRHKITKRGQNVTFRCDPISEHNRLYWYRQTLGQGPEFLTYFQNEAQLEKSRLLSDRFSAERPKGSFSTLEIQRTEQGDSAMYLCASSRGSTVNTEAFFGQGTRLTVV.

CDR3 sequence: CASSSTVRYTEAFF. The CDR3 coding sequence is TGTGCCAGCAGTTCGACAGTCCGGTACACTGAAGCTTTCTTT. This rearrangement joins TRBV27 to TRBJ1-1, with D maybe TRBD1 (5 bases). V lost 4 bases and J lost 3, with 12 bases in between. Per germline, CDR1 MNHEY and CDR2 SMNVEV (reference sequence). The CDR3 sequence is 14 residues long.

The genes are TRBV14 and TRBJ2-3; D gene ambiguous. V lost 5 bases and J lost 7, with 19 bases in between. The V gene's germline CDR1 is SGHDN and CDR2 FVKESK. This CDR3 has 15 residues. CDR3 bases: TGTGCCAGCAGCAACGGGTGGAGTTTCGTGAATACGCAGTATTTT. Residues: CASSNGWSFVNTQYF.

The chain's CDR3 is CASSVGRTSGLYEQYF. Written as DNA, the CDR3 is TGTGCCAGCAGCGTAGGCCGGACTAGCGGTTTATACGAGCAGTACTTC. J is TRBJ2-7 and V is TRBV9; 10 nucleotides align to TRBD2. V shed 0 bases and J 4 bases; nucleotides not matched to a gene: 7. CDR1 is SGDLS and CDR2 is YYNGEE in the germline V gene. The CDR3 loop spans 16 amino acids.

This clone occurred once. The chain combines TRBV3-1 (or the pseudogene TRBV3-2) with TRBJ2-1; 16 bases align to TRBD2. This CDR3 has 20 amino acids. CDR1 and CDR2 from the germline V gene are LGHDT and YNNKEL (reference sequence). Losses at the gene ends were 0 bases for V and 1 base for J; bases not matched to a gene: 6. The CDR3 spells CASSQDSGTSGRGSYNEQFF. The CDR3 coding sequence is TGTGCCAGCAGCCAAGATTCAGGGACTAGCGGGAGGGGGTCCTACAATGAGCAGTTCTTC.

The CDR3 region is CASSLATASNEKLFF. DNA of the CDR3: TGCGCCAGCAGCTTAGCGACAGCTTCTAATGAAAAACTGTTTTTT. This sequence joins TRBV5-1 and TRBJ1-4, with a tentative D call TRBD1 (5 bases). The CDR3 is 15 amino acids. With 2 bases removed from V and 3 bases from J, the gap between germline ends came to 11 bases. Germline V gene data show CDR1 as SGHRS and CDR2 as YFSETQ.

This chain's CDR3 is CASSSSSGSNLDEQFF. The DNA of the CDR3 is TGTGCCAGCAGCTCCTCTAGCGGGAGCAATCTGGATGAGCAGTTCTTC. The chain carries TRBV5-8 and TRBJ2-1; 10 nucleotides agree with TRBD2. The CDR3 covers 16 residues. The V and J ends lost 3 bases and 8 bases, in that order; junction bases with no gene match: 11. Per the germline V gene, CDR1 is SGHTS and CDR2 is YDEGEE.

The chain uses TRBV2 and TRBJ1-5; a possible D gene is TRBD1 (6 bases). The CDR3 loop spans 13 amino acids. Germline CDR1 and CDR2: SNHLY and FYNNEI. Trimming shortened V by 7 bases and J by 4 bases, and 11 bases separated the two germline ends. CDR3 sequence: CASKGQGNQPQHF. CDR3 in DNA: TGTGCCAGCAAGGGCCAGGGGAATCAGCCCCAGCATTTT. Full variable domain (remainder filled in from reference TRBV2 and TRBJ1-5): EPEVTQTPSHQVTQMGQEVILRCVPISNHLYFYWYRQILGQKVEFLVSFYNNEISEKSEIFDDQFSVERPDGSNFTLKIRSTKLEDSAMYFCASKGQGNQPQHFGDGTRLSIL.

CDR3 region: CASSHVTGRGGSYEQYF. CDR3 DNA: TGCGCCAGCAGCCATGTTACAGGGCGTGGAGGATCCTACGAGCAGTACTTC. This sequence joins TRBV4-1 and TRBJ2-7; D is perhaps TRBD1 (6 bases). Germline CDR1 reads MGHRA; CDR2 reads YSYEKL. The CDR3 contains 17 residues. Trimming pared 3 bases from V and 1 base from J, leaving 19 bases between.

The J gene is TRBJ1-6, the V gene TRBV30; D is unresolved. Trimming took off 3 bases at V and 0 bases at J, with 18 bases between the two ends. Per germline, CDR1 GTSNPN and CDR2 SVGIG (reference sequence). This CDR3 spans 18 amino acids. The CDR3 reads CAWSRVGLWSSYNSPLHF. CDR3 sequence (DNA): TGTGCCTGGAGCCGGGTCGGACTTTGGTCCTCCTATAATTCACCCCTCCACTTT.

V gene TRBV28 combines with J gene TRBJ1-1; 8 bases align to TRBD1. The CDR3 is made up of 14 amino acids. J lost 4 bases, V lost 6 bases, and 7 bases had no gene match. CDR1 is MDHEN, CDR2 SYDVKM, per germline. CDR3 nucleotides: TGTGCCAGCAGCCATACGACAGGGGCCACTGAAGCTTTCTTT. Amino acids: CASSHTTGATEAFF.